This TCR beta chain stems from a study of blood T cell repertoires in COVID-19. Study as a whole: COVID-19 samples from acute and convalescent phases originated in the United States, Italy and Spain. T cells, B-cell-depleted T cells, or PBMCs supplied cDNA or gDNA.

Cohorts were based on clinical histories the participants reported. Either two negative PCRs, clearance, or symptom resolution qualified Cohort 3 donors as recovered. The CDR3 is 15 residues long. The germline V and J ends were trimmed by 0 bases and 8 bases, with 14 bases remaining between them. The V gene's germline CDR1 is MGHRA and CDR2 YSYEKL. The data were produced by immunoSEQ multiplex PCR, yet TCRdb's version contains in-frame clones alone and is incomplete. The sample holds 180,000 or so clones, about nine tenths seen once. Sequenced sample: PBMCs or T cells enriched from blood (not recorded which). This chain links TRBV4-1 with TRBJ2-1, with a weak D call TRBD2 (6 bases). The clonotype was recovered from a woman younger than 30 who had recovered from COVID-19. The CDR3 nucleotides read TGCGCCAGCAGCCAAGAGGGGTGGAGGAGGGATGAGCAGTTCTTC. This gives the protein CASSQEGWRRDEQFF.